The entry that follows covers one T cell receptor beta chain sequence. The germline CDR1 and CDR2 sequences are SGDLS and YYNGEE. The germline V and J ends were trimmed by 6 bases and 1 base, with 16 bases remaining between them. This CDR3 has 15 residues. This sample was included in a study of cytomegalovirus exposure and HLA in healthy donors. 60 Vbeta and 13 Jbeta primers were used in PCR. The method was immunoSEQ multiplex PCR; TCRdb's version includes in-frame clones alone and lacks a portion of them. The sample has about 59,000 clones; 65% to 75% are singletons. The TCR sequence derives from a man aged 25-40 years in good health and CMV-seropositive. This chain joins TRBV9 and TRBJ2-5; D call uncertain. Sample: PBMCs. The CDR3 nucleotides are TGTGCCAGCACCGAAAACTATGGCGCCCAAGAGACCCAGTACTTC. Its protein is CASTENYGAQETQYF.